At least ten counts were recorded for the clone carrying this T cell receptor beta chain. Its target is unknown. In TCRdb, the 5' RACE reads were re-called with MiXCR into one record per CDR3 protein. The table shows a few hundred thousand distinct CDR3 sequences, with less than 10% occurring only once. The CDR3 spans 19 residues. Looked up from germline, CDR1 is MGHRA and CDR2 is YSYEKL. Trimming removed 4 bases from V and 2 bases from J; junction bases left unmatched: 9. The data were obtained in a study of CD8 T cells in ankylosing spondylitis. Overall study findings and caveats: Relatively rare in peripheral blood, disease-linked clones were also CD8+. The study looked at matched synovial fluid samples from ankylosing spondylitis patients. Disease-linked clones were reported to be significantly enriched there. Characteristic, it appeared, of ankylosing spondylitis blood was a TCR beta motif of several highly homologous variants.

This TCR came from a male donor with ankylosing spondylitis. V and J are TRBV4-1 and TRBJ2-4, with 15 bases lining up with TRBD2. The source material was blood, either unsorted or a sorted T cell fraction (not recorded which). The CDR3 DNA follows: TGCGCCAGCAGCCTCTTAGGACTAGCGGGAGGGCCATCCAAAAACATTCAGTACTTC. This gives the protein CASSLLGLAGGPSKNIQYF.